This TCR beta chain was identified during a study of Tregs in tolerant kidney transplant recipients. Regarding the study as a whole: Biological reproducibility was not directly addressed, but technical replication error appeared minimal. The most relevant donor-specific Treg TCRbeta repertoire apparently came from expansion with activated donor B cells.

Repertoires were generated with immunoSEQ multiplex PCR, while TCRdb's copy carries only in-frame clones and drops some. The profile shows some 55,000 clones, more than 70% of them singletons. Thawed PBMCs were FACS-sorted into unstimulated CD4+CD25+CD127- regulatory T cells, CD4+CD25- non-regulatory cells, CD4 and CD8 cells. V was pared by 5 bases and J by 5 bases, with 9 bases of the junction left unmatched. Germline assignment: CDR1 KGHSH and CDR2 LQKENI. The CDR3 runs 15 residues. Note on this clone: What it binds is not known.

The TCR sequence derives from a human donor in good health. Material for sequencing was CD4+ T cells from blood. The V call is TRBV18, the J call TRBJ2-3; the match to TRBD2 covers 8 bases. In nucleotides, the CDR3 is TGTGCCAGCTCAAATGGAGCGGGAGCAGGAGATACGCAGTATTTT. This sequence encodes CASSNGAGAGDTQYF. The complete variable domain, with remaining parts taken from reference TRBV18 and TRBJ2-3, reads NAGVMQNPRHLVRRRGQEARLRCSPMKGHSHVYWYRQLPEEGLKFMVYLQKENIIDESGMPKERFSAEFPKEGPSILRIQQVVRGDSAAYFCASSNGAGAGDTQYFGPGTRLTVL.